The clone carrying this T cell receptor (beta chain) was counted only a few times. Its antigen is currently unknown. Germline CDR1 and CDR2: SGHTA and FQGNSA. V lost 2 bases and J 6 bases, leaving 19 bases between the germline ends. The CDR3 sequence is 16 residues long. The data stem from a study of cytomegalovirus exposure and HLA in healthy donors. Both 60 Vbeta primers and 13 Jbeta primers went into the PCR. Sequencing was performed with immunoSEQ multiplex PCR; in TCRdb, only in-frame clones are kept and a portion is missing. The profile shows about 190,000 clones, more than 75% of them singletons. General observations from the study: 150 or so TCR beta chains were listed as cytomegalovirus-associated. Reportedly, diagnosis of cytomegalovirus status by the classifier showed high specificity and sensitivity.

This TCR came from a woman in her twenties or thirties in good health and CMV-seropositive. The genes are TRBV7-2 and TRBJ1-2; the D is unclear. Material: PBMCs. CDR3 nucleotides: TGTGCCAGCAGCTTACGAACAGAAAGCTTGCCAAATGGCTACACCTTC. The encoded protein is CASSLRTESLPNGYTF.